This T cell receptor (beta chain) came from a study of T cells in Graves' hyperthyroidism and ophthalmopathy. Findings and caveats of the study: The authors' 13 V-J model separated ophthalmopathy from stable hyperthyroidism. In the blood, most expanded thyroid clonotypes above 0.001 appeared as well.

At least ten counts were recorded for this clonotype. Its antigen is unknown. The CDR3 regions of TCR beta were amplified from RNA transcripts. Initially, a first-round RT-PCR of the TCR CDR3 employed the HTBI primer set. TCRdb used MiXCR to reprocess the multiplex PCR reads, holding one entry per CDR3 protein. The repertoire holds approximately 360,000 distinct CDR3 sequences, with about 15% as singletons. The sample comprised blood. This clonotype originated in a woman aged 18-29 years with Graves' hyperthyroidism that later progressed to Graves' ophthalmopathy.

CDR3 sequence: CASSPADPAAEQYF. For the CDR3, the DNA is TGTGCCAGCAGTCCCGCGGACCCCGCTGCCGAGCAGTACTTC. The rearrangement links TRBV12-3 or TRBV12-4 to TRBJ2-7; D call uncertain. CDR3 length: 14 residues. V dropped 5 bases and J dropped 6 bases, with 17 bases sitting between them.